This T cell receptor (beta chain) was captured by sequencing in a study of blood T cells in healthy people across ages. The use of a sample-barcoded 5' primer and a J-beta primer mix characterized a second PCR of about 6 to 11 cycles. One entry per CDR3 protein results from TCRdb running MiXCR on the 5' RACE reads. The table lists some 1,500,000 distinct CDR3 sequences, around 40% of them singletons. Germline V gene data show CDR1 as MNHEY and CDR2 as SMNVEV (reference sequence). The junction had 6 bases not matched to a gene; V was cut back by 8 bases and J by 5 bases. The CDR3 has 14 residues. The sample was blood. The clonotype was recovered from a woman under 30 in good health. The chain links TRBV27 to TRBJ1-6; 7 positions match TRBD1. Here the CDR3 reads CASGPQGHNSPLHF. The CDR3 DNA sequence: TGTGCCAGCGGGCCACAGGGGCATAATTCACCCCTCCACTTT.